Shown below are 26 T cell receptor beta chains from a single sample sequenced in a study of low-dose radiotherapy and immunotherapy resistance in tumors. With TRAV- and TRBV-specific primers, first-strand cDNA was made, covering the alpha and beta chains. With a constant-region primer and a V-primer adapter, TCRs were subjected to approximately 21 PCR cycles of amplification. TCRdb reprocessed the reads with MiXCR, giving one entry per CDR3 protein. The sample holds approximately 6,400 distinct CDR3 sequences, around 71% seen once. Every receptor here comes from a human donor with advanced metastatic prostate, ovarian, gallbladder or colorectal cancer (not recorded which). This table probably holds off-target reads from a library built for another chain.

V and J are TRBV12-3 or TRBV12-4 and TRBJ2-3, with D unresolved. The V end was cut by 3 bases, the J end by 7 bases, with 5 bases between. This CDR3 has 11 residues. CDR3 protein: CASSLENTQYF. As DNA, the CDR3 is TGTGCCAGCAGTTTGGAGAATACGCAGTATTTT.

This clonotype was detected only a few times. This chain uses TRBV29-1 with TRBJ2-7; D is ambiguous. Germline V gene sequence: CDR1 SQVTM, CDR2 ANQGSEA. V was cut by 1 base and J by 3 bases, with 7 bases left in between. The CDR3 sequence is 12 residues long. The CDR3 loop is CSVEGIGYEQYF. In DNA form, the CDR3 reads TGCAGCGTTGAAGGGATAGGCTACGAGCAGTACTTC.

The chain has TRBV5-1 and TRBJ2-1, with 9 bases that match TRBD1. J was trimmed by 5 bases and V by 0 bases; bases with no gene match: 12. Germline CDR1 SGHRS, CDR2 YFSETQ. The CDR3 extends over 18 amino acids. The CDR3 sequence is CASSLEFGGTGFHNEQFF. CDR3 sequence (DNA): TGCGCCAGCAGCTTGGAATTCGGGGGGACAGGGTTCCACAATGAGCAGTTCTTC.

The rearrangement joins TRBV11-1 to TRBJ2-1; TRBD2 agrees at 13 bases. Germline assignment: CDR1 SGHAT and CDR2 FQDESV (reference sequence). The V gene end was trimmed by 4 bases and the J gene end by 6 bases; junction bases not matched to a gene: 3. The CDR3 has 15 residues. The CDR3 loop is CASSSGLAGRNEQFF. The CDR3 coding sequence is TGTGCCAGCAGCTCGGGACTAGCGGGACGCAATGAGCAGTTCTTC.

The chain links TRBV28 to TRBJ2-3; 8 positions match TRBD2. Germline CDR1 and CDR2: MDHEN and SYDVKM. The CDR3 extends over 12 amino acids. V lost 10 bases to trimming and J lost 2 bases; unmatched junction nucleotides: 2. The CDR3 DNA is TGTGCCATAGCGGGAACCACAGATACGCAGTATTTT. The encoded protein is CAIAGTTDTQYF.

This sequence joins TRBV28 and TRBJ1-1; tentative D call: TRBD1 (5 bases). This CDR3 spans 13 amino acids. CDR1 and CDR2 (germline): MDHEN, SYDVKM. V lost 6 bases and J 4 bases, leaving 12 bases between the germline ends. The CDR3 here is CASRGRWFTEAFF. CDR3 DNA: TGTGCCAGCAGGGGGCGATGGTTCACTGAAGCTTTCTTT.

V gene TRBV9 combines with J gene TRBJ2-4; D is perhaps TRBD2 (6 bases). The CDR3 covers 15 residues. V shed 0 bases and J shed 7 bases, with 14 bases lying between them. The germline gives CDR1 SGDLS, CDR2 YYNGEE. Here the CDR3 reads CASSVGERLENIQYF. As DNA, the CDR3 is TGTGCCAGCAGCGTAGGGGAGCGACTAGAGAACATTCAGTACTTC.

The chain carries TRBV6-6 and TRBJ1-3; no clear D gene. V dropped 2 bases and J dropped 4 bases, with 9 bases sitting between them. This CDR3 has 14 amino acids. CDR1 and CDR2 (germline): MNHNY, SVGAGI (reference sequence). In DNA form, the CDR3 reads TGTGCCAGCAGTTACACGGAGTCCGGAAACACCATATATTTT. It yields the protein CASSYTESGNTIYF.

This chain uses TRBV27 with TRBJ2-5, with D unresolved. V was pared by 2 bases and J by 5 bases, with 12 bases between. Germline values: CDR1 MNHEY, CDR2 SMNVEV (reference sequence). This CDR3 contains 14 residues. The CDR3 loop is CASSLGRGMETQYF. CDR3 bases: TGTGCCAGCAGTTTAGGGCGTGGGATGGAGACCCAGTACTTC.

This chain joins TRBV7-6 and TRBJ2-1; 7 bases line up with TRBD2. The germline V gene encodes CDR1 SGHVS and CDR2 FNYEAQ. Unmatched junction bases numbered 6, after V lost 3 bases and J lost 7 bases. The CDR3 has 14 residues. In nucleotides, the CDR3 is TGTGCCAGCAGCTTGAGCGGGACGGAGAATGAGCAGTTCTTC. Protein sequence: CASSLSGTENEQFF.

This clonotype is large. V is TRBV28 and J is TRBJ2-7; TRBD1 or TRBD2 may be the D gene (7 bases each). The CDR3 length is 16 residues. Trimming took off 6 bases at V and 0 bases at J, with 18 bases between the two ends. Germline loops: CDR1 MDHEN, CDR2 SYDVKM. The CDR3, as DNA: TGTGCCAGCAGAACCAGGGGGGGAGCTAGCTCCTACGAGCAGTACTTC. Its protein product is CASRTRGGASSYEQYF.

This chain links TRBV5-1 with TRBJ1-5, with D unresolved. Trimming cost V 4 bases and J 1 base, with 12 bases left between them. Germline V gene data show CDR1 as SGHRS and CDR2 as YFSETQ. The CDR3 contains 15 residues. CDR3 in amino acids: CASSPSGGSNQPQHF. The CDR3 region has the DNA TGCGCCAGCAGCCCTTCCGGTGGGAGCAATCAGCCCCAGCATTTT.

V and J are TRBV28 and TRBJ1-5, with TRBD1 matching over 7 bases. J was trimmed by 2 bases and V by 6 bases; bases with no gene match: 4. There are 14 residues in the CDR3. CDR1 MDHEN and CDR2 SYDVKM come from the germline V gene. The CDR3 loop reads CASRQGVGNQPQHF. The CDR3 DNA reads TGTGCCAGCAGGCAGGGGGTTGGCAATCAGCCCCAGCATTTT. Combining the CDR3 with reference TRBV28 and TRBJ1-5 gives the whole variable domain DVKVTQSSRYLVKRTGEKVFLECVQDMDHENMFWYRQDPGLGLRLIYFSYDVKMKEKGDIPEGYSVSREKKERFSLILESASTNQTSMYLCASRQGVGNQPQHFGDGTRLSIL.

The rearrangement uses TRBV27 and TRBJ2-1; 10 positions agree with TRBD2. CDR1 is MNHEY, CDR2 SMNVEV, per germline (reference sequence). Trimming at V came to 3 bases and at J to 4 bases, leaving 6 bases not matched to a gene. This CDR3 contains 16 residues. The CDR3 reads CASSLGGTSEYNEQFF. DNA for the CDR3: TGTGCCAGCAGTTTGGGGGGGACTAGCGAGTACAATGAGCAGTTCTTC.

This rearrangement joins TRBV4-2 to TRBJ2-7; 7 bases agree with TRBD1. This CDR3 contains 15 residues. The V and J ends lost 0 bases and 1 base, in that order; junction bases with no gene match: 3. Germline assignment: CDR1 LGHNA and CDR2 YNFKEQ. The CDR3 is CASSQEAGGSYEQYF. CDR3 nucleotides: TGTGCCAGCAGCCAAGAGGCAGGGGGTTCCTACGAGCAGTACTTC.

The CDR3 sequence is CASSVVEGAEAFF. For the CDR3, the DNA is TGTGCCAGCAGCGTAGTGGAGGGGGCTGAAGCTTTCTTT. The rearrangement links TRBV9 to TRBJ1-1; maybe TRBD1 (6 bases). V was trimmed by 0 bases and J by 6 bases, leaving 9 bases between them. Germline V CDR1 and CDR2: SGDLS, YYNGEE. This CDR3 region has 13 residues.

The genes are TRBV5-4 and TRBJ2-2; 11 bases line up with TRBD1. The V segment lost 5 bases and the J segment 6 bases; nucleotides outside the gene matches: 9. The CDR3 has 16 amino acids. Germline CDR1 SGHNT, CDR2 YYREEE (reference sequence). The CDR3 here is CASSLPGTGGAGELFF. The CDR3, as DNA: TGTGCCAGCAGTCTGCCCGGGACAGGGGGAGCCGGGGAGCTGTTTTTT.

This chain's CDR3 is CASSSSEPHRDFQETQYF. DNA of the CDR3: TGTGCCAGCAGCTCATCCGAACCTCACCGGGACTTCCAAGAGACCCAGTACTTC. This chain links TRBV5-6 with TRBJ2-5; a possible D gene is TRBD2 (6 bases). This CDR3 is 18 amino acids long. CDR1 is SGHDT, CDR2 YYEEEE, per germline. Trimming took 3 bases from V and 1 from J, leaving 22 bases between them. The whole variable domain, filled in from reference TRBV5-6 and TRBJ2-5, reads DAGVTQSPTHLIKTRGQQVTLRCSPKSGHDTVSWYQQALGQGPQFIFQYYEEEERQRGNFPDRFSGHQFPNYSSELNVNALLLGDSALYLCASSSSEPHRDFQETQYFGPGTRLLVL.

CDR3 sequence: CASGSGVNTEAFF. The CDR3 DNA reads TGTGCCAGCGGGTCTGGTGTGAACACTGAAGCTTTCTTT. The V and J genes are TRBV7-2 and TRBJ1-1; D unresolved. The CDR3 covers 13 residues. V was pared by 8 bases and J by 0 bases, with 10 bases between. The germline V gene has CDR1 SGHTA and CDR2 FQGNSA.

CDR3 DNA sequence: TGTGCCAGCAGCGGCGCGGGGTCTAATGAAAAACTGTTTTTT. Protein product: CASSGAGSNEKLFF. This rearrangement joins TRBV7-9 to TRBJ1-4, with D unresolved. Germline assignment: CDR1 SEHNR and CDR2 FQNEAQ (reference sequence). The CDR3 has 14 amino acids. V was trimmed by 5 bases and J by 3 bases, leaving 10 bases between them.

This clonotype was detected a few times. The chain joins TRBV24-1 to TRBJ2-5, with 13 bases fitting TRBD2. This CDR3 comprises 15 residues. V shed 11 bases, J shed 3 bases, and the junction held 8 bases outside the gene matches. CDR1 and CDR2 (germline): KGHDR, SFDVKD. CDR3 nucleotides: TGTGCCATCCAAAGCGGACTAGCGGGAGAAGAGACCCAGTACTTC. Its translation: CAIQSGLAGEETQYF.

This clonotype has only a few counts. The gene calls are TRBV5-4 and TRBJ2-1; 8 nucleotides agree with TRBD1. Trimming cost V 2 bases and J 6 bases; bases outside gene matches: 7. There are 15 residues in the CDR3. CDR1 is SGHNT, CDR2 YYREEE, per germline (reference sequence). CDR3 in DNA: TGTGCCAGCAGCTTACCTGGACAGGGATCCAATGAGCAGTTCTTC. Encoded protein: CASSLPGQGSNEQFF.

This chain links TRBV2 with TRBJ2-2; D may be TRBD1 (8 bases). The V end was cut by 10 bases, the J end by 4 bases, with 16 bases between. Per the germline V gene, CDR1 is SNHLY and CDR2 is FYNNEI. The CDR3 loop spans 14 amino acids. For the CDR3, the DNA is TGTGCCATTCCGGGGGGACAGGTCACCGGGGAGCTGTTTTTT. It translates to CAIPGGQVTGELFF.

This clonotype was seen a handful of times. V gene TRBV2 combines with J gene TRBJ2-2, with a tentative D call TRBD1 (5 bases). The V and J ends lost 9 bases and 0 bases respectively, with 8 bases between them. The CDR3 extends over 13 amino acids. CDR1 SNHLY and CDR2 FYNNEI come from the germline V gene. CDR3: CAREGANTGELFF. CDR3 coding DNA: TGTGCCAGAGAAGGGGCGAACACCGGGGAGCTGTTTTTT.

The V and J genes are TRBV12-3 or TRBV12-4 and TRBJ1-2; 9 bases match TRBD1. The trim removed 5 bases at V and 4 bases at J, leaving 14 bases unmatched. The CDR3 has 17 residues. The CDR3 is CASSGDRAPLRGYGYTF. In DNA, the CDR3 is TGTGCCAGCAGTGGGGACAGGGCCCCACTGCGTGGCTATGGCTACACCTTC.

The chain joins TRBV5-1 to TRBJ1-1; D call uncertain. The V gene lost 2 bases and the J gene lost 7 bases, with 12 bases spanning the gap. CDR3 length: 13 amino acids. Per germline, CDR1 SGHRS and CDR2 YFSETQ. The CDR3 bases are TGCGCCAGCAGCTTACACGGGCCTTATGAAGCTTTCTTT. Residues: CASSLHGPYEAFF. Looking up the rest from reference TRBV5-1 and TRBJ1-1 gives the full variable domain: KAGVTQTPRYLIKTRGQQVTLSCSPISGHRSVSWYQQTPGQGLQFLFEYFSETQRNKGNFPGRFSGRQFSNSRSEMNVSTLELGDSALYLCASSLHGPYEAFFGQGTRLTVV.